This entry lists 19 T cell receptor beta chains sequenced from one sample in a study of response to subunit inactivated influenza vaccine. TCRdb re-analysed the RT-PCR reads in MiXCR, keeping a single row per CDR3 protein. The sample lists about 620,000 distinct CDR3 sequences, 11% occurring once. These data also formed part of another study, on T cells expressing NK-cell markers. That study reports: It was by 5'RACE template switching with UMIs that TCR beta cDNA was made.

The sample here was PBMCs from blood, taken on the day of vaccination. These receptors were collected from a man aged 45-60 years who received an inactivated influenza vaccine.

This clonotype was found many times. The chain has TRBV29-1 and TRBJ2-1, with 12 bases fitting TRBD2. V lost 2 bases to trimming and J lost 7 bases; unmatched junction nucleotides: 3. The CDR3 covers 14 residues. The germline CDR1 and CDR2 sequences are SQVTM and ANQGSEA. CDR3 amino acids: CSVETSGRWNEQFF. In DNA form, the CDR3 reads TGCAGCGTTGAAACTAGCGGGAGGTGGAATGAGCAGTTCTTC.

The chain recombines TRBV12-3 or TRBV12-4 with TRBJ1-3; the D gene is possibly TRBD1 (5 bases). This CDR3 comprises 14 residues. V lost 4 bases, J lost 9 bases, and 16 bases lay in between. For the CDR3, the DNA is TGTGCCAGCAGTTGGGACCGCCTAACTTCCACCATATATTTT. It yields the protein CASSWDRLTSTIYF.

The chain employs TRBV4-1 and TRBJ2-1, with a weak D call TRBD2 (5 bases). V lost 4 bases and J lost 2, with 15 bases in between. The length of the CDR3 is 16 residues. CDR1 and CDR2 (germline): MGHRA, YSYEKL. CDR3 loop: CASSPEPSGAYNEQFF. DNA of the CDR3: TGCGCCAGCAGCCCAGAACCCAGCGGAGCCTACAATGAGCAGTTCTTC.

This clonotype was recorded a few times. V and J are TRBV11-1 and TRBJ2-5; 7 bases agree with TRBD2. The germline V gene encodes CDR1 SGHAT and CDR2 FQDESV (reference sequence). The CDR3 covers 20 residues. V lost 5 bases, J lost 1 base, and 22 bases stayed unmatched. CDR3 DNA sequence: TGTGCCAGCAGCCCCCCGGCGCCTGGGACTATTTATCGCCTCCAAGAGACCCAGTACTTC. As protein: CASSPPAPGTIYRLQETQYF.

The V and J genes are TRBV18 and TRBJ1-6; the D gene is possibly TRBD1 (6 bases). The V gene lost 3 bases and the J gene lost 7 bases, with 7 bases spanning the gap. The CDR3 has 13 residues. Germline lookup yields CDR1 KGHSH and CDR2 LQKENI. The CDR3 DNA sequence: TGTGCCAGCTCACCGGACAGCAATTCACCCCTCCACTTT. Protein product: CASSPDSNSPLHF.

The chain is built from TRBV6-5 and TRBJ2-2; 7 positions agree with TRBD1. The V gene end was trimmed by 4 bases and the J gene end by 7 bases; junction bases not matched to a gene: 9. This CDR3 has 15 residues. Germline values: CDR1 MNHEY, CDR2 SVGAGI. The CDR3 sequence: CASSSKRSGGGELFF. CDR3 DNA: TGTGCCAGCAGTTCCAAGCGCTCAGGGGGCGGGGAGCTGTTTTTT.

The chain uses TRBV6-1 and TRBJ2-7; the D is unclear. The CDR3 is 11 amino acids. Trimming removed 8 bases from V and 4 bases from J, with 9 bases in between. Germline CDR1 is MNHNS and CDR2 is SASEGT. The CDR3 region has the DNA TGTGCCAGCGGGGAAGGTTACGAGCAGTACTTC. Translating it yields CASGEGYEQYF.

The chain links TRBV6-1 to TRBJ2-3; 8 bases are a match to TRBD1. J lost 4 bases, V lost 6 bases, and 9 bases had no gene match. The CDR3 consists of 15 residues. CDR1 is MNHNS, CDR2 SASEGT, per germline. The CDR3 loop is CASRRETGVSDTQYF. CDR3 in DNA: TGTGCCAGCAGGAGGGAGACAGGGGTATCAGATACGCAGTATTTT.

The J gene is TRBJ2-5, the V gene TRBV7-9, with a tentative D call TRBD2 (6 bases). Trimming took off 4 bases at V and 9 bases at J, with 12 bases between the two ends. The germline V gene has CDR1 SEHNR and CDR2 FQNEAQ (reference sequence). CDR3 length: 12 amino acids. The CDR3 protein is CASSSLGLSQYF. The CDR3 coding sequence is TGTGCCAGCAGCTCCTTGGGACTCTCCCAGTACTTC.

There are a few counts of this clonotype. The chain combines TRBV6-6 with TRBJ1-1; D uncertain. CDR1 is MNHNY and CDR2 is SVGAGI in the germline V gene (reference sequence). The germline V and J ends were trimmed by 6 bases and 2 bases, with 10 bases remaining between them. CDR3 length: 13 amino acids. CDR3 DNA: TGTGCCAGCAGCCGATCGTTTAACACTGAAGCTTTCTTT. Encoded protein: CASSRSFNTEAFF.

This clonotype has just a few counts. The chain uses TRBV6-5 and TRBJ1-1, with TRBD1 matching 7 bases. V shed 2 bases and J 0 bases; nucleotides not matched to a gene: 3. CDR3 size: 15 residues. Germline assignment: CDR1 MNHEY and CDR2 SVGAGI. The CDR3 sequence is CASSYGGQLNTEAFF. DNA of the CDR3: TGTGCCAGCAGTTACGGGGGACAGCTGAACACTGAAGCTTTCTTT.

The chain carries TRBV7-2 and TRBJ2-2; no definite D call. The V and J ends lost 5 bases and 8 bases respectively, with 6 bases between them. Germline CDR1 is SGHTA and CDR2 is FQGNSA. The CDR3 is 11 amino acids. CDR3 DNA sequence: TGTGCCAGCAGCCCCAAAGGGGAGCTGTTTTTT. Translating gives CASSPKGELFF.

The V gene is TRBV12-2, the J gene TRBJ1-5; the table's D call of TRBD1 was not tested on the DNA. TRBV12-2 is tagged as a pseudogene. The CDR3 loop spans 18 amino acids. CDR3 bases: TGTGCAAGTCGCTTAGAACGGACAGGGGGTTATAGCAATCAGCCCCAGCATTTT. It codes for CASRLERTGGYSNQPQHF.

This clonotype has a handful of counts. The chain is built from TRBV6-2 or TRBV6-3 and TRBJ1-5; D gene uncertain. The V end was cut by 1 base, the J end by 2 bases, with 9 bases between. Germline CDR1 is MNHEY and CDR2 is SVGEGT. The CDR3 spans 15 residues. DNA of the CDR3: TGTGCCAGCAGTTACTTGGAGGTCGGCAATCAGCCCCAGCATTTT. Translated, it gives CASSYLEVGNQPQHF.

This clonotype has a handful of counts. The CDR3 here is CASSFQASSYNEQFF. CDR3 sequence (DNA): TGTGCCAGCAGTTTTCAGGCTAGCTCCTACAATGAGCAGTTCTTC. V gene TRBV27 combines with J gene TRBJ2-1; no reliable D call. Germline V CDR1 and CDR2: MNHEY, SMNVEV (reference sequence). The CDR3 runs 15 residues. Deletions cut 3 bases from V and 0 bases from J, with 9 bases between.

The rearrangement links TRBV4-2 to TRBJ2-5, with no clear D. The CDR3 covers 14 residues. V shed 3 bases and J shed 3 bases, with 11 bases lying between them. CDR1 and CDR2 from the germline V gene are LGHNA and YNFKEQ. This CDR3 is CASSQYLDKETQYF. The CDR3 DNA follows: TGTGCCAGCAGCCAGTATCTAGACAAAGAGACCCAGTACTTC.

V is TRBV4-3 and J is TRBJ2-1; D uncertain. The germline CDR1 and CDR2 sequences are LGHNA and YSLEER. The CDR3 loop spans 16 amino acids. The germline V and J ends were trimmed by 0 bases and 8 bases, with 17 bases remaining between them. The CDR3 sequence is CASSQEVADLGDEQFF. The CDR3 region has the DNA TGCGCCAGCAGCCAAGAGGTCGCGGACCTAGGAGATGAGCAGTTCTTC.

This clonotype appeared a few times. This chain uses TRBV6-5 with TRBJ2-6; no definite D call. The length of the CDR3 is 14 residues. Germline V gene lookup returns CDR1 MNHEY and CDR2 SVGAGI. Trimming removed 0 bases from V and 6 bases from J, with 6 bases in between. The CDR3 sequence: CASSYSMVANVLTF. CDR3 nucleotide sequence: TGTGCCAGCAGTTACTCAATGGTGGCCAACGTCCTGACTTTC.

The V call is TRBV7-2, the J call TRBJ2-7; TRBD2 matches at 11 bases. V dropped 5 bases and J dropped 3; count of bases not matched to a gene: 6. The CDR3 sequence is 15 residues long. Germline CDR1 SGHTA, CDR2 FQGNSA. The CDR3 nucleotides are TGTGCCAGCAGCATTAGCGGGGGGGGGATCTACGAGCAGTACTTC. It codes for CASSISGGGIYEQYF.